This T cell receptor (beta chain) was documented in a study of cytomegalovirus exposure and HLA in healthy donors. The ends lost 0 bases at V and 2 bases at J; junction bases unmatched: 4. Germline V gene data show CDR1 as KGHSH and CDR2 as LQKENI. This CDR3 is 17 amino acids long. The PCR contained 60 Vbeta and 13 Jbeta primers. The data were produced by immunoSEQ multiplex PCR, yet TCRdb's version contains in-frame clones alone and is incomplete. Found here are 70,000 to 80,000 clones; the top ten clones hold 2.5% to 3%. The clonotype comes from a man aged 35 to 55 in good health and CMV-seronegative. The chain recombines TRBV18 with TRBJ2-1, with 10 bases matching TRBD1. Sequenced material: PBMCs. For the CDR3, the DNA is TGTGCCAGCTCACCACCGGGACAGGGGCTAACCTACAATGAGCAGTTCTTC. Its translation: CASSPPGQGLTYNEQFF.